This TCR beta chain was captured in a study of chemoradiotherapy in HPV16-positive cancers (dated by TCRdb to 2022 to 2024). About the study as a whole: Candidate HPV-specific T-cell clones and common TCR motifs were defined through functional T-cell assays on cells from a couple of HPV16-positive patients. Whether T-cell immunity against the HPV oncoproteins E6 and E7 changes during chemoradiotherapy and whether survival is affected by this immunity were examined in the study. Next, the candidate HPV-specific TCRs and motifs were followed in TCR repertoires from around 93 patients with HPV-related cancers.

In the germline V gene (reference sequence), CDR1 corresponds to SGHNT and CDR2 to YYREEE. The junction carries 13 bases between V and J, which are trimmed by 4 bases and 0 bases respectively. The CDR3 sequence holds 15 residues, the cysteine and phenylalanine included. Only the CDR3 region is kept as DNA, spanning 45 bases read in frame from base 1. The paper as a whole reports these results and caveats: The functional definition of HPV-specific T cells came from only a couple of HPV16-positive patients, and the survival association was reported for HPV16-positive patients. Expansion of candidate HPV-specific clones and E7-related TCR motifs was observed in the tumor microenvironment during treatment, whereas no such expansion was observed for non-HPV-specific T cells. In HPV16-positive patients, expansion of HPV-responsive T cells during chemoradiotherapy was associated with improved recurrence-free survival.

Library preparation employed the immunoSEQ multiplex PCR assay. Not all clones reach the TCRdb copy of this immuneACCESS table, which keeps in-frame sequences only. Checked studies attribute under half of the gap to unresolved V genes and leave the rest unexplained. The sample yields approximately 52,000 clones; roughly 90% were counted once. Jointly, the top ten make up roughly 3.4% of the sample. Repertoires were sampled repeatedly over the course of chemoradiotherapy so that clonal expansion in the tumor microenvironment could be followed. Worth noting for this clone: Its antigen specificity is not known. Base qualities are not recorded, but no much larger clone differs from it by a single base.

The origin of this receptor is a human donor with HPV-associated anogenital cancer. This material consisted of blood, taken from a patient who underwent chemoradiotherapy. This sequence uses TRBV5-4 and TRBJ1-1; the D region possibly corresponds to TRBD1 (5 bases align). CDR3 loop: CASSQPGLMNTEAFF. The DNA reads as follows: TGTGCCAGCAGCCAACCGGGACTCATGAACACTGAAGCTTTCTTT. Here the CDR3 is joined to the reference TRBV5-4 and TRBJ1-1 genes, and the full variable domain is: ETGVTQSPTHLIKTRGQQVTLRCSSQSGHNTVSWYQQALGQGPQFIFQYYREEENGRGNFPPRFSGLQFPNYSSELNVNALELDDSALYLCASSQPGLMNTEAFFGQGTRLTVV.